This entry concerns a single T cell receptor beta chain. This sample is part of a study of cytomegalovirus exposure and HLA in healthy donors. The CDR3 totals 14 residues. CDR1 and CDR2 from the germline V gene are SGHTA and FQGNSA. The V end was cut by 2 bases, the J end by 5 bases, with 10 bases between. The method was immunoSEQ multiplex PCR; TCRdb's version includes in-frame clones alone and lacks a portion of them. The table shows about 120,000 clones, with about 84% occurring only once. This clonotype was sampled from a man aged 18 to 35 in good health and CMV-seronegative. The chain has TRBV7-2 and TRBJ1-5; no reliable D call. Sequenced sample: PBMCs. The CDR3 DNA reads TGTGCCAGCAGCTTAATTACCGGGGATCAGCCCCAGCATTTT. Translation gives CASSLITGDQPQHF.